This note documents a single T cell receptor beta chain sequence. This clonotype was observed many times. What antigen it recognizes has not been identified. There are no base qualities to consult, and no much larger clone falls within one base. Library prep was done by multiplex PCR. The instrument given in TCRdb is Illumina HiSeq 4000. CDR3 regions were amplified by Arm-PCR with iRepertoire HTBI primers to construct TCR beta libraries. Gel purification was performed on PCR products prior to sequencing. The authors' pipeline ran thus. Across samples, 60 to 75 TRBV and 13 to 15 TRBJ segments were identified and used for gene usage analysis of CDR3 amino acid clonotypes. COPE and FqMerger were used to merge filtered high-quality paired reads into contigs. BLAST was used to align contigs to IMGT TRBV, TRBD and TRBJ reference genes, and CDR3 was defined according to IMGT. Clonotypes above 0.1% frequency were classified as highly expanded clones. Repertoire diversity was measured by Shannon entropy, and V-J evenness by the Gini coefficient. A clonotype was considered public if more than one individual shared it. TCRdb handled the public reads itself, with Q25 trimming in fastp and clone calling in MiXCR, and kept productive beta chains. Each CDR3 protein gets just one entry, which takes the most common genes and DNA from the rows behind it. TCRdb, rather than the study authors, made the V and J calls. The table for this sample lists about 350,000 distinct CDR3 sequences; around 15% of them were counted only once. Of the sample, 20% to 25% falls within the top ten clones.

The sample belongs to a study of regulatory T cells in long-lasting Graves disease (dated by TCRdb to the early 2020s). Some background on the complete study: Antithyroid drugs had been taken for less than 3 months by newly diagnosed Graves' disease patients. Peripheral blood TCR sequencing and RNA sequencing compared persistent Graves' disease patients with newly diagnosed Graves' disease patients. The study was registered as a clinical trial and conducted in China. A total of approximately 35 samples underwent TCR sequencing: about 13 from persistent and roughly 20 from newly diagnosed Graves' disease patients.

In the paper's terms, the time point label means: newly diagnosed GD, antithyroid drugs for less than 3 months. RNA was extracted from PBMCs in TRIzol for both TCR sequencing and RNA sequencing. The diagnosis of Graves' disease was made according to American Thyroid Association guidelines. Patients were recruited from an endocrinology department in Xi'an, China. Each patient gave around 9 milliliters of peripheral blood, collected in an EDTA anticoagulant tube. Ficoll Paque Plus density gradient separation was used to isolate PBMCs, and no additional T cell sorting was done. RNA quality was checked with an Agilent 2100 Bioanalyzer and agarose gel, and concentration with a NanoDrop 2000. The CDR3 measures 14 amino acids from cysteine to phenylalanine. Only the CDR3 part of the read is kept: 42 bases, read in frame from the first base. V and J are trimmed by 4 bases and 9 bases, and the gene matches miss 11 bases of the junction. Based on the germline V gene, the CDR1 and CDR2 sequences are MRHNA and SNTAGT.

What the research found in general, with its limitations: Persistent patients shared more public clonotypes among themselves (around 2,800) than newly diagnosed patients did (approximately 970). The small sample size was acknowledged by the authors as a limitation that may reduce accuracy. Lower TCR Shannon entropy and fewer highly expanded clones were observed in persistent Graves' disease patients than in newly diagnosed patients, which suggested clonal expansion. Only the TCR beta chain was sequenced and analyzed. Peripheral blood alone was examined, since thyroid tissue, which constituted the primary lesion, could not be accessed. Preferential use of TRBV28, TRBJ1-2 and TRBJ2-5 was observed in persistent disease, whereas TRBV20-1 and TRBJ2-1 were favored in newly diagnosed disease.

These data are also associated with another study on T cells in Graves' hyperthyroidism and ophthalmopathy. The second source states: Stable Graves' hyperthyroidism was defined as the absence of progression to ophthalmopathy over 18 months of follow-up. Hyperthyroidism patients were aged 18 to 65 years and newly diagnosed, with disease duration of less than 2 months. Exclusion was applied to patients with uncontrolled infections, other autoimmune diseases, pregnancy or lactation. Diagnoses were based on clinical symptoms, serum thyroxine and TRAb, thyroid ultrasound and orbital computed tomography. The first round of RT-PCR for the TCR CDR3 was performed with the HTBI primer set and the Qiagen OneStep RT-PCR kit. Most expanded thyroid clonotypes (frequency above 0.001) were also detected in blood, a finding suggesting that blood repertoires may reflect thyroid immune responses. In cross-validation, a model built on a 13 V-J signature told ophthalmopathy apart from stable hyperthyroidism with just under 90% sensitivity and around 81% specificity, and in testing the same model reached 80%/75%. In validation, the model predicted progression to ophthalmopathy with approximately 71% sensitivity and 72.22% specificity, a median of 6.5 months before onset. To identify TCR V-J signatures that set the groups apart, the researchers used a discovery cohort of about a hundred patients, made up of 40 to 45 with Graves' ophthalmopathy and around 58 with stable Graves' hyperthyroidism. Prospective prediction of ophthalmopathy was tested in an independent validation cohort of some 19 hyperthyroidism patients and 15 to 17 patients who later progressed to ophthalmopathy. The approximately 95 discovery patients were divided at random into training and test sets in a 7:3 ratio. Thyroid tissue and blood T-cell repertoires from about six Graves' hyperthyroidism patients were also compared in the study. Following sampling, methimazole starting at 30 mg daily was given to hyperthyroidism patients, and high-dose intravenous methylprednisolone was given to ophthalmopathy patients. The libraries were constructed in a second round of multiplex PCR and then size-selected and purified. Paired-end sequencing of the libraries was performed with 100 bp reads on an Illumina HiSeq2000. SOAPnuke was used to process the raw data, with reads discarded if the reads contained adapters or uncalled bases, had a mean Phred below 15, or lacked an exact constant-primer or identifier match. COPE v1.2.5 was used to merge the high-quality paired reads, and each unique nucleotide sequence was defined as a clonotype. MiTCR v1.1 was used to align the clonotypes against IMGT TRBV, TRBD and TRBJ reference segments. Analysis was restricted to V-J combinations with a frequency above 0.0001, which covered about 99% of repertoires. The TCS score was defined as F50 (clonal expansion) divided by E x V (chaos), with BLOSUM62-based TCRdist calculated between CDR3 peptides within each V-J. Welch's t-statistics and random forest reduced roughly 540 V-J features to fewer than 15, which were used in a naive Bayes classifier (R e1071). Sample size was not statistically predetermined, and investigators were not blinded to group allocation. The paper describes TCR Vbeta CDR3 sequencing of more than 120 peripheral blood samples, made up of some 40 ophthalmopathy patients, around 73 hyperthyroidism patients and around 17 progressor patients.

The sample consisted of peripheral blood mononuclear cells (PBMCs), taken at new diagnosis, from a patient treated with antithyroid drugs. The chain is made from TRBV6-4 and TRBJ2-7, with 8 central nucleotides matching TRBD1. This receptor was taken from a woman aged 18-35 years with Graves disease. Donor details come from another sample of the same person, matched by shared clones. The bases are TGTGCCAGCAGTGTCGGACAGGGAAGTAGGCGGCAGTACTTC. Translated, this gives CASSVGQGSRRQYF.